This passage covers 18 T cell receptor beta chains from one sample sequenced in a study of blood T cell repertoires in COVID-19. TCRdb keeps only in-frame clones here, not all; method: immunoSEQ multiplex PCR. The repertoire has roughly 300,000 clones, approximately 91% of them found once; the top ten carry about 2%. The sample was peripheral blood. The source of these receptors is a young woman with COVID-19, enrolled during active disease.

V usage is TRBV5-6 and J usage is TRBJ1-2; D gene unclear. The CDR3 spans 13 residues. Deletions cut 1 base from V and 7 bases from J, with 11 bases between. The germline gives CDR1 SGHDT, CDR2 YYEEEE. Written as DNA, the CDR3 is TGTGCCAGCAGCTTGACCGCAAACGGTGGCTACACCTTC. Amino acids: CASSLTANGGYTF. Complete variable domain (other parts from reference TRBV5-6 and TRBJ1-2): DAGVTQSPTHLIKTRGQQVTLRCSPKSGHDTVSWYQQALGQGPQFIFQYYEEEERQRGNFPDRFSGHQFPNYSSELNVNALLLGDSALYLCASSLTANGGYTFGSGTRLTVV.

This chain connects TRBV11-2 to TRBJ2-1; 9 bases fit TRBD2. V dropped 4 bases and J dropped 6; count of bases not matched to a gene: 7. The germline V gene encodes CDR1 SGHAT and CDR2 FQNNGV. The CDR3 is 15 amino acids. CDR3 in amino acids: CASSSGTSSFNEQFF. The CDR3 DNA follows: TGTGCCAGCAGCTCCGGGACTAGCTCGTTCAATGAGCAGTTCTTC.

This clone appeared a single time. The rearrangement links TRBV13 to TRBJ2-1, with 9 bases that match TRBD1. The CDR3 is 15 amino acids. V was clipped by 4 bases and J by 9 bases; unmatched bases: 10. CDR1 PRHDT and CDR2 FYEKMQ come from the germline V gene (reference sequence). The CDR3 reads CASSSSGTGRGEQFF. The DNA of the CDR3 is TGTGCCAGCAGCTCCTCCGGGACAGGGAGAGGTGAGCAGTTCTTC. The variable domain in full, with the rest retrieved from reference TRBV13 and TRBJ2-1, is AAGVIQSPRHLIKEKRETATLKCYPIPRHDTVYWYQQGPGQDPQFLISFYEKMQSDKGSIPDRFSAQQFSDYHSELNMSSLELGDSALYFCASSSSGTGRGEQFFGPGTRLTVL.

This sequence joins TRBV30 and TRBJ1-2; TRBD1 might be the D (5 bases). Germline assignment: CDR1 GTSNPN and CDR2 SVGIG (reference sequence). Trimming pared 8 bases from V and 3 bases from J, leaving 16 bases between. The CDR3 consists of 13 residues. CDR3 nucleotide sequence: TGTGCCCGGACAAGGGGAGGGGACTATGGCTACACCTTC. Its protein product is CARTRGGDYGYTF.

This chain connects TRBV7-9 to TRBJ1-1; D unresolved. The germline V and J ends were trimmed by 3 bases and 0 bases, with 5 bases remaining between them. CDR3 length equals 13 residues. Germline V gene lookup returns CDR1 SEHNR and CDR2 FQNEAQ (reference sequence). CDR3 sequence (DNA): TGTGCCAGCAGCTTCGGTATGAACACTGAAGCTTTCTTT. It codes for CASSFGMNTEAFF.

The J gene is TRBJ1-5, the V gene TRBV9, with 8 positions matching TRBD1. Germline CDR1 reads SGDLS; CDR2 reads YYNGEE. This CDR3 has 14 residues. The ends lost 2 bases at V and 6 bases at J; junction bases unmatched: 4. This CDR3 is CASSVGRGLQPQHF. In nucleotides, the CDR3 is TGTGCCAGCAGCGTGGGCAGGGGGCTTCAGCCCCAGCATTTT.

The rearrangement links TRBV5-6 to TRBJ1-1; 7 bases agree with TRBD1. After removal of 4 bases from V and 1 base from J, the junction contained 4 bases not matched to a gene. This CDR3 region has 14 residues. The germline V gene has CDR1 SGHDT and CDR2 YYEEEE. The CDR3 loop is CASSPDRRNTEAFF. Written as DNA, the CDR3 is TGTGCCAGCAGCCCGGACAGGAGGAACACTGAAGCTTTCTTT.

The CDR3 DNA follows: TGTGCCAGCAGCCGTCTCCTCGGGGATACCCCATTCTATGGCTACACCTTC. Its protein product is CASSRLLGDTPFYGYTF. The chain carries TRBV7-9 and TRBJ1-2; D is undetermined. Germline loops: CDR1 SEHNR, CDR2 FQNEAQ (reference sequence). The CDR3 sequence is 17 residues long. V lost 5 bases and J 4 bases, leaving 23 bases between the germline ends.

The chain joins TRBV5-6 to TRBJ1-2, with 8 bases that match TRBD1. With V trimmed by 3 bases and J by 3 bases, 7 bases remained unmatched. This CDR3 region has 15 residues. Germline V gene sequence: CDR1 SGHDT, CDR2 YYEEEE. CDR3 residues: CASSSTGDSHYGYTF. CDR3 in DNA: TGTGCCAGCAGCTCGACAGGGGACTCCCACTATGGCTACACCTTC.

The chain carries TRBV23-1 and TRBJ2-2; perhaps TRBD2 as D (5 bases). TRBV23-1 is flagged as an ORF with uncertain function. Trimming took off 3 bases at V and 6 bases at J, with 8 bases between the two ends. This CDR3 has 13 amino acids. Here the CDR3 DNA reads TGCGCCAGCAGTCACGGGGATCCCGGGGAGCTGTTTTTT. Protein sequence: CASSHGDPGELFF.

The chain's CDR3 is CASSDHREEAFF. CDR3 in DNA: TGTGCCAGCAGTGACCACAGGGAGGAAGCTTTCTTT. This chain links TRBV2 with TRBJ1-1, with TRBD1 as a possible D gene (6 bases). V gave up 3 bases and J gave up 8 bases, with 10 bases separating them. The CDR3 runs to 12 residues. Germline CDR1 and CDR2: SNHLY and FYNNEI. Variable domain in full (rest from reference TRBV2 and TRBJ1-1): EPEVTQTPSHQVTQMGQEVILRCVPISNHLYFYWYRQILGQKVEFLVSFYNNEISEKSEIFDDQFSVERPDGSNFTLKIRSTKLEDSAMYFCASSDHREEAFFGQGTRLTVV.

This chain links TRBV27 with TRBJ1-1; D possibly corresponds to TRBD1 (5 bases). From germline, CDR1 is MNHEY and CDR2 SMNVEV (reference sequence). This CDR3 has 16 amino acids. Deletions cut 7 bases from V and 5 bases from J, with 23 bases between. CDR3 in amino acids: CASTLRGQGLGTEAFF. The CDR3 DNA is TGTGCCAGCACTCTAAGGGGCCAGGGCCTCGGAACTGAAGCTTTCTTT.

The chain has TRBV7-3 and TRBJ2-2; TRBD1 matches 8 bases. The CDR3 has 14 amino acids. Germline V gene data show CDR1 as SGHTA and CDR2 as FQGTGA. V lost 2 bases, J lost 5 bases, and 1 base stayed unmatched. DNA of the CDR3: TGTGCCAGCAGCTTACAGGGGGCGACCGGGGAGCTGTTTTTT. It yields the protein CASSLQGATGELFF.

This rearrangement joins TRBV27 to TRBJ1-1, with a possible D match to TRBD1 (5 bases). CDR1 and CDR2 from the germline V gene are MNHEY and SMNVEV (reference sequence). The CDR3 totals 14 residues. V was shortened by 1 base and J by 3 bases, with 9 bases between the two germline ends. The CDR3 sequence is CASSLFWGDTEAFF. For the CDR3, the DNA is TGTGCCAGCAGTTTATTTTGGGGGGACACTGAAGCTTTCTTT.

J is TRBJ2-5 and V is TRBV25-1; possible D gene TRBD1, 5 bases. Germline V lookup: CDR1 MGHDK, CDR2 SYGVNS. The CDR3 is made up of 16 amino acids. V lost 3 bases and J 4 bases, leaving 18 bases between the germline ends. CDR3 in DNA: TGTGCCAGCAGTGACGGTCGAATAGGGGTGGTAGAGACCCAGTACTTC. Its protein is CASSDGRIGVVETQYF.

The chain has TRBV3-1 (or the pseudogene TRBV3-2) and TRBJ2-2; D perhaps matches TRBD2 (5 bases). This CDR3 comprises 13 residues. Germline CDR1 and CDR2: LGHDT and YNNKEL (reference sequence). V lost 6 bases and J 4 bases, leaving 9 bases between the germline ends. DNA for the CDR3: TGTGCCAGCAGACTAACTAGCACCGGGGAGCTGTTTTTT. This gives the protein CASRLTSTGELFF.

The rearrangement links TRBV18 to TRBJ1-6; 7 nucleotides line up with TRBD1. Per germline, CDR1 KGHSH and CDR2 LQKENI. The CDR3 runs to 16 residues. V lost 2 bases and J lost 7; bases outside the gene matches: 8. The CDR3 is CASSPGVGTVNSPLHF. The CDR3 bases are TGTGCCAGCTCACCAGGGGTCGGGACAGTAAATTCACCCCTCCACTTT.

This chain connects TRBV11-2 to TRBJ2-7; D perhaps matches TRBD2 (5 bases). V lost 8 bases to trimming and J lost 2 bases, with 10 bases between them. CDR1 and CDR2 (germline): SGHAT, FQNNGV. The CDR3 is 12 residues long. The CDR3 loop reads CASSSGTYEQYF. The CDR3 DNA reads TGTGCCAGCTCCAGCGGTACCTACGAGCAGTACTTC.